Sequencing of this T cell receptor beta chain was carried out in a study of CD8 T cells in ankylosing spondylitis. General study findings and limits: Blood from ankylosing spondylitis patients appeared to carry a characteristic roughly eight-variant TCR beta motif. According to the report, clones linked to the disease were significantly enriched in matched synovial fluid samples taken from ankylosing spondylitis patients. Reports of some motif variants in reactive arthritis synovial fluid and blood predate this one. Disease-linked clones were found to be CD8+ and relatively rare in peripheral blood.

CDR1 is MNHNS and CDR2 is SASEGT in the germline V gene. J gave up 4 bases and V 5 bases, and 13 bases lay outside the gene matches. There are 17 residues in the CDR3. Only a few counts were recorded for this clonotype. The antigen is unknown. Libraries for TCR beta were made by quantitative 5'-RACE with molecular barcodes. TCRdb redid the calling of the 5' RACE reads with MiXCR, one entry per CDR3 protein. This sample has fewer than 400,000 distinct CDR3 sequences, with less than 9.5% found just once. This sequence originates from a male donor with ankylosing spondylitis. The source material was blood, either unsorted or a sorted T cell fraction (not recorded which). The chain has TRBV6-1 and TRBJ2-2, with TRBD1 matching 7 bases. The CDR3 DNA is TGTGCCAGCAGTCCCCCATGGGACAGCTTCTCCACCGGGGAGCTGTTTTTT. This codes for CASSPPWDSFSTGELFF.